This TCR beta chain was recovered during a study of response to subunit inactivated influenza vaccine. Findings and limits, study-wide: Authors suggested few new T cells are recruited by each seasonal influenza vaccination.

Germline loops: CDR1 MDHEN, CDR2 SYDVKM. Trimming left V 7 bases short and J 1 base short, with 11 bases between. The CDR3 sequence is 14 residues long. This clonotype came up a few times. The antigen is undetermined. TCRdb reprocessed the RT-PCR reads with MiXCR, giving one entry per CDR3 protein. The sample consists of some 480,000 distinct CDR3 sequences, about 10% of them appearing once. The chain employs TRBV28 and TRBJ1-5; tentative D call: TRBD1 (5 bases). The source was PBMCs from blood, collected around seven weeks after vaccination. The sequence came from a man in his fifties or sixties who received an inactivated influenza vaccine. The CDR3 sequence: CASTRGFSNQPQHF. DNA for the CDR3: TGTGCCAGCACTAGGGGTTTCAGCAATCAGCCCCAGCATTTT.